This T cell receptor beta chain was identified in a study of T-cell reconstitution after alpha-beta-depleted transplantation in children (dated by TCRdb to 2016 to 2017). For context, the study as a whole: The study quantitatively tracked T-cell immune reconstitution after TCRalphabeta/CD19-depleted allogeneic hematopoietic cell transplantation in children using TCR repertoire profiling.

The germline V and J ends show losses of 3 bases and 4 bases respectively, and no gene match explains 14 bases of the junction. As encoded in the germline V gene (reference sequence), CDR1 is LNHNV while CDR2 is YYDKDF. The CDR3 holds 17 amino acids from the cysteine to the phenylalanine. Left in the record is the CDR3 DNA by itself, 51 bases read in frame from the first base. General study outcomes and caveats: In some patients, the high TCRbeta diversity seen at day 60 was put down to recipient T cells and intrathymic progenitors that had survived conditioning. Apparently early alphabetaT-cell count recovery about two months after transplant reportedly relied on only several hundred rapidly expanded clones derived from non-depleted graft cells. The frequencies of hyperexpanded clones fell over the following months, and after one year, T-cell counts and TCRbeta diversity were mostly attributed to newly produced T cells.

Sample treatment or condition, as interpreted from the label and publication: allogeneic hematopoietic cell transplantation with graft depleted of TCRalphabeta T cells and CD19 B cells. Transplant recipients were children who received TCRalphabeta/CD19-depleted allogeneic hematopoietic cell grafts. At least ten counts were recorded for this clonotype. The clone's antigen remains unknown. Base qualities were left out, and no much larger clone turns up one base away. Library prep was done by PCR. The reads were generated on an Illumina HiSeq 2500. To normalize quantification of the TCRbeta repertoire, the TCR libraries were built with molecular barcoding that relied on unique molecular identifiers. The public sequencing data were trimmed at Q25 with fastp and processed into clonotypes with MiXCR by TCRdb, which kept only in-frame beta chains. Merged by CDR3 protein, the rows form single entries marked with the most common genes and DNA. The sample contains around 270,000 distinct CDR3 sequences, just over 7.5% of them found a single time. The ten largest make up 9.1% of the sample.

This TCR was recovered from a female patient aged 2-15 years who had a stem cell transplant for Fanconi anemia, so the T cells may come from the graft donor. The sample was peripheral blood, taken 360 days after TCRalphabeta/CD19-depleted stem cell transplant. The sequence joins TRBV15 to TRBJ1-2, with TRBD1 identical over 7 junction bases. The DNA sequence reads TGTGCCACCAGCAGCCCGCGAGGGGGCCCGACAGGCTATGGCTACACCTTC. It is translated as CATSSPRGGPTGYGYTF.